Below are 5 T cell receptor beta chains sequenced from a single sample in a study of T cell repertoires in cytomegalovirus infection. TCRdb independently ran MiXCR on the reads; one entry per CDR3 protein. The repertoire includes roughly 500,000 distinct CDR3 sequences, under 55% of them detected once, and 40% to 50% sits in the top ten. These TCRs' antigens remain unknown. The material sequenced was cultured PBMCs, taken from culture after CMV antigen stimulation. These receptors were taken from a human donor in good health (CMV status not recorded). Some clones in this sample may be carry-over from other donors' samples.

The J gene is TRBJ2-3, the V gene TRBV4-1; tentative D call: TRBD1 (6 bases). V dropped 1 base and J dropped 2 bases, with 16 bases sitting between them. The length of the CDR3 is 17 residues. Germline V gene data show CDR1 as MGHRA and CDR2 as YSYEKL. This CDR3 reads CASSQGNTGLYTDTQYF. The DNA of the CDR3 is TGCGCCAGCAGCCAAGGCAATACAGGGCTGTACACAGATACGCAGTATTTT.

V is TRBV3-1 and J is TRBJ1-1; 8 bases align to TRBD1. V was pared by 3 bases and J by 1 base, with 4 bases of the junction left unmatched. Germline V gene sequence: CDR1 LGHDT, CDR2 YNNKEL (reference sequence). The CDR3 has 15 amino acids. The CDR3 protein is CASSQRTGRNTEAFF. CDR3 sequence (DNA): TGTGCCAGCAGCCAGAGGACAGGGCGGAACACTGAAGCTTTCTTT.

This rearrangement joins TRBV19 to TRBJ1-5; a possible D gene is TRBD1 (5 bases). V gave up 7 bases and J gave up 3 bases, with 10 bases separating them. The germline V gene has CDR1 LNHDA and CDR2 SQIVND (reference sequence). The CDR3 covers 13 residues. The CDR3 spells CASTWGTNQPQHF. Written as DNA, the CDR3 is TGTGCCAGTACCTGGGGGACCAATCAGCCCCAGCATTTT.

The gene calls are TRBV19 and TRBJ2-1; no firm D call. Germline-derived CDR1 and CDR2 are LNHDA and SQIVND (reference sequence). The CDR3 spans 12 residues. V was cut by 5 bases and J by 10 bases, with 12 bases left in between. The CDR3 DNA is TGTGCCAGTAGTTCCGACTTCTCGGAGCAGTTCTTC. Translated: CASSSDFSEQFF.

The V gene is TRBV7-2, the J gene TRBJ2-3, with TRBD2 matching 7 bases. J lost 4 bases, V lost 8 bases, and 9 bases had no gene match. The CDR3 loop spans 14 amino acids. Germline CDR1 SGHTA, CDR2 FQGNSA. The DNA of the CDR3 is TGTGCCAGCTTCAGGGAGGGCCGATCAGATACGCAGTATTTT. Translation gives CASFREGRSDTQYF.